A selection of T cell receptor beta chains follows, all from one sample in a study of CD8+ T cells in alopecia areata. Produced via immunoSEQ multiplex PCR; TCRdb's table is partial and in-frame only. Among 90,000 to 150,000 clones listed, less than 80% were seen once. The specimen was CD4+ T cells sorted from blood. These receptor sequences come from a human donor in good health. CDR3s include the opening cysteine and the closing phenylalanine or tryptophan. Each record gives: V gene, J gene, D gene, clone size, CDR3 protein, CDR3 DNA. A D gene is named only where the DNA matches it firmly. Clone size is given for some rows only: seen once, a few or many times, or a class if the clone is expanded.

V gene: TRBV29-1; J gene: TRBJ1-1; D gene: -; clone size: -; CDR3 protein: CSVEKQGSTEAFF; CDR3 DNA: TGCAGCGTTGAAAAGCAGGGGTCCACTGAAGCTTTCTTT
V gene: TRBV30; J gene: TRBJ2-3; D gene: TRBD2; clone size: few; CDR3 protein: CAWSGFGGITDTQYF; CDR3 DNA: TGTGCCTGGAGTGGTTTCGGGGGGATCACAGATACGCAGTATTTT
V gene: TRBV2; J gene: TRBJ2-6; D gene: TRBD2; clone size: -; CDR3 protein: CARGGSGANVLTF; CDR3 DNA: TGTGCCCGCGGGGGGTCTGGGGCCAACGTCCTGACTTTC
V gene: TRBV29-1; J gene: TRBJ2-5; D gene: -; clone size: -; CDR3 protein: CSETVVETQYF; CDR3 DNA: TGCAGCGAGACTGTTGTGGAGACCCAGTACTTC
V gene: TRBV6-5; J gene: TRBJ1-1; D gene: TRBD1; clone size: once; CDR3 protein: CASRKPTGGTEAFF; CDR3 DNA: TGTGCCAGCAGGAAACCTACAGGGGGCACTGAAGCTTTCTTT
V gene: TRBV5-1; J gene: TRBJ1-6; D gene: -; clone size: -; CDR3 protein: CASSLGRDGDSPLHF; CDR3 DNA: TGCGCCAGCAGCTTGGGTAGGGATGGGGATTCACCCCTCCACTTT
V gene: TRBV7-6; J gene: TRBJ2-3; D gene: TRBD1; clone size: once; CDR3 protein: CASSLGQGRTDTQYF; CDR3 DNA: TGTGCCAGCAGTTTGGGACAGGGCCGCACAGATACGCAGTATTTT
V gene: TRBV13; J gene: TRBJ2-2; D gene: -; clone size: -; CDR3 protein: CASSPLFAGKGTGELFF; CDR3 DNA: TGTGCCAGCAGCCCCCTCTTTGCAGGGAAGGGCACCGGGGAGCTGTTTTTT
V gene: TRBV30; J gene: TRBJ2-1; D gene: TRBD1; clone size: -; CDR3 protein: CAWTPRRTGLPISYNEQFF; CDR3 DNA: TGTGCCTGGACCCCCCGTAGGACAGGCCTACCAATTTCCTACAATGAGCAGTTCTTC
V gene: TRBV9; J gene: TRBJ1-2; D gene: TRBD1; clone size: once; CDR3 protein: CASSPSPGTDKGYTF; CDR3 DNA: TGTGCCAGCAGCCCGAGTCCCGGGACAGACAAGGGCTACACCTTC
V gene: TRBV2; J gene: TRBJ1-2; D gene: -; clone size: -; CDR3 protein: CASSQGAANYGYTF; CDR3 DNA: TGTGCCAGCAGCCAAGGGGCGGCTAACTATGGCTACACCTTC
V gene: TRBV9; J gene: TRBJ2-3; D gene: TRBD2; clone size: -; CDR3 protein: CASSVGLAGASTDTQYF; CDR3 DNA: TGTGCCAGCAGCGTAGGACTAGCGGGGGCTAGCACAGATACGCAGTATTTT
V gene: TRBV19; J gene: TRBJ1-3; D gene: -; clone size: few; CDR3 protein: CASSRAAYSGNTIYF; CDR3 DNA: TGTGCCAGTAGTCGAGCTGCGTACTCTGGAAACACCATATATTTT
V gene: TRBV7-9; J gene: TRBJ2-3; D gene: -; clone size: -; CDR3 protein: CASPDTQYF; CDR3 DNA: TGTGCCAGCCCAGATACGCAGTATTTT
V gene: TRBV25-1; J gene: TRBJ2-2; D gene: -; clone size: -; CDR3 protein: CASSVPRLRVPGELFF; CDR3 DNA: TGTGCCAGCAGTGTCCCCCGACTAAGGGTGCCGGGGGAGCTGTTTTTT
V gene: TRBV27; J gene: TRBJ1-5; D gene: -; clone size: few; CDR3 protein: CASATILSNQPQHF; CDR3 DNA: TGTGCCAGCGCCACAATTCTTAGCAATCAGCCCCAGCATTTT
V gene: TRBV19; J gene: TRBJ2-5; D gene: TRBD1; clone size: -; CDR3 protein: CASSQRTGGQETQYF; CDR3 DNA: TGTGCCAGTAGTCAAAGGACAGGGGGCCAAGAGACCCAGTACTTC
V gene: TRBV15; J gene: TRBJ2-7; D gene: TRBD1; clone size: -; CDR3 protein: CATSREARGFDEQYF; CDR3 DNA: TGTGCCACCAGCAGAGAAGCCAGGGGGTTCGACGAGCAGTACTTC
V gene: TRBV4-1; J gene: TRBJ2-5; D gene: -; clone size: -; CDR3 protein: CASSRSAAETQYF; CDR3 DNA: TGCGCCAGCAGCCGCTCTGCTGCGGAGACCCAGTACTTC
V gene: TRBV29-1; J gene: TRBJ2-7; D gene: TRBD2; clone size: few; CDR3 protein: CSVELLAGRYEQYF; CDR3 DNA: TGCAGCGTTGAATTACTAGCGGGGAGGTACGAGCAGTACTTC
V gene: TRBV15; J gene: TRBJ2-3; D gene: -; clone size: -; CDR3 protein: CATSRGGGNTQYF; CDR3 DNA: TGTGCCACCAGCAGAGGAGGGGGAAATACGCAGTATTTT
V gene: TRBV19; J gene: TRBJ2-4; D gene: -; clone size: -; CDR3 protein: CASSILTTAAKNIQYF; CDR3 DNA: TGTGCCAGTAGTATCCTGACGACGGCAGCTAAAAACATTCAGTACTTC
V gene: TRBV30; J gene: TRBJ1-5; D gene: -; clone size: -; CDR3 protein: CAWSVGGQPQHF; CDR3 DNA: TGTGCCTGGAGTGTAGGGGGTCAGCCCCAGCATTTT
V gene: TRBV28; J gene: TRBJ2-2; D gene: -; clone size: -; CDR3 protein: CASSLARVPGELFF; CDR3 DNA: TGTGCCAGCAGTTTGGCCAGGGTCCCCGGGGAGCTGTTTTTT
V gene: TRBV29-1; J gene: TRBJ2-3; D gene: -; clone size: -; CDR3 protein: CSATGTYADTQYF; CDR3 DNA: TGCAGCGCCACCGGGACATACGCAGATACGCAGTATTTT
V gene: TRBV4-1; J gene: TRBJ2-5; D gene: -; clone size: -; CDR3 protein: CASSQASVRGETQYF; CDR3 DNA: TGCGCCAGCAGCCAGGCATCCGTGAGGGGAGAGACCCAGTACTTC
V gene: TRBV4-1; J gene: TRBJ1-1; D gene: TRBD1; clone size: few; CDR3 protein: CASSQGEDREDTEAFF; CDR3 DNA: TGCGCCAGCAGCCAAGGGGAGGACAGGGAGGACACTGAAGCTTTCTTT
V gene: TRBV5-6; J gene: TRBJ1-2; D gene: -; clone size: -; CDR3 protein: CASSPDGNYGYTF; CDR3 DNA: TGTGCCAGCAGCCCAGATGGTAACTATGGCTACACCTTC